The 31 T cell receptor beta chains listed next were all sequenced from one sample in a study of cytomegalovirus exposure and HLA in healthy donors. Researchers ran the PCR with 60 Vbeta and 13 Jbeta primers. Repertoires were generated with immunoSEQ multiplex PCR, while TCRdb's copy carries only in-frame clones and drops some. The sample has around 220,000 clones, roughly 80% seen once. The specimen sequenced was PBMCs. These receptors were obtained from a girl aged 2 to 9 in good health and CMV-seronegative.

This sequence joins TRBV7-2 and TRBJ1-3; 8 nucleotides line up with TRBD1. Germline V CDR1 and CDR2: SGHTA, FQGNSA. Trimming took 5 bases from V and 8 from J; bases not matched to a gene: 8. The CDR3 has 14 residues. The CDR3 protein is CASSKGQGLDTIYF. The CDR3 DNA follows: TGTGCCAGCAGCAAAGGACAGGGACTGGACACCATATATTTT.

With respect to this clone: Germline is not matched at one junction end, which may reflect a read error. The chain carries TRBV5-6 and TRBJ2-3, with 12 positions matching TRBD2. The CDR3 extends over 16 amino acids. Germline V lookup: CDR1 SGHDT, CDR2 YYEEEE. The DNA of the CDR3 is TGTGCCAGCAGCTCCGAACCTTTCAGACTAGCGGGAGCCTTAGATTTT. It yields the protein CASSSEPFRLAGALDF.

In this sample, this clone turned up a few times. The chain links TRBV6-1 to TRBJ1-4, with no clear D. Germline CDR1 is MNHNS and CDR2 is SASEGT. Trimming pared 4 bases from V and 0 bases from J, leaving 12 bases between. CDR3 size: 16 residues. The CDR3 region has the DNA TGTGCCAGCAGTGGAGAGGGATTCTCAACTAATGAAAAACTGTTTTTT. Its protein product is CASSGEGFSTNEKLFF.

The chain uses TRBV11-2 and TRBJ1-1; the D gene is possibly TRBD1 (6 bases). V lost 5 bases and J 4 bases, leaving 17 bases between the germline ends. This CDR3 has 15 amino acids. CDR1 and CDR2 (germline): SGHAT, FQNNGV. The CDR3 reads CASSLSRGMFTEAFF. The CDR3 coding sequence is TGTGCCAGCAGCCTATCTAGGGGGATGTTCACTGAAGCTTTCTTT. Full variable domain (rest looked up from reference TRBV11-2 and TRBJ1-1): EAGVAQSPRYKIIEKRQSVAFWCNPISGHATLYWYQQILGQGPKLLIQFQNNGVVDDSQLPKDRFSAERLKGVDSTLKIQPAKLEDSAVYLCASSLSRGMFTEAFFGQGTRLTVV.

V usage is TRBV7-9 and J usage is TRBJ2-3; 8 bases are a match to TRBD1. The CDR3 runs to 15 residues. In germline, CDR1 is SEHNR, CDR2 FQNEAQ (reference sequence). V dropped 2 bases and J dropped 3; count of bases not matched to a gene: 4. CDR3 sequence (DNA): TGTGCCAGCAGCTTAAAGACAGGGGTTACAGATACGCAGTATTTT. Amino acid sequence: CASSLKTGVTDTQYF. Looking up the rest from reference TRBV7-9 and TRBJ2-3 gives the full variable domain: DTGVSQNPRHKITKRGQNVTFRCDPISEHNRLYWYRQTLGQGPEFLTYFQNEAQLEKSRLLSDRFSAERPKGSFSTLEIQRTEQGDSAMYLCASSLKTGVTDTQYFGPGTRLTVL.

This clone has just a few counts. This chain connects TRBV6-1 to TRBJ1-1; the D is unclear. Between the trimmed V and J ends, which lost 5 bases and 3 bases, there was a span of 7 bases. This CDR3 spans 12 amino acids. Germline V gene lookup returns CDR1 MNHNS and CDR2 SASEGT. The CDR3 DNA is TGTGCCAGCAGTTATCAGGACACTGAAGCTTTCTTT. Translated, it gives CASSYQDTEAFF.

This chain uses TRBV4-1 with TRBJ2-7, with 7 bases identical to TRBD1. The germline V gene has CDR1 MGHRA and CDR2 YSYEKL. Trimming cost V 1 base and J 5 bases; bases outside gene matches: 11. This CDR3 comprises 16 residues. CDR3 loop: CASSQGEDRTLHEQYF. For the CDR3, the DNA is TGCGCCAGCAGCCAAGGAGAGGACAGGACCCTGCACGAGCAGTACTTC.

This clone was observed once. The chain carries TRBV14 and TRBJ2-7, with D possibly matching TRBD1 (6 bases). Germline V gene lookup returns CDR1 SGHDN and CDR2 FVKESK. The CDR3 is 15 residues long. Between the trimmed V and J ends, which lost 4 bases and 4 bases, there was a span of 17 bases. The CDR3 spells CASSPIRGVEYEQYF. CDR3 coding DNA: TGTGCCAGCAGCCCAATCAGGGGTGTCGAATACGAGCAGTACTTC.

The chain carries TRBV25-1 and TRBJ1-2; 7 nucleotides match TRBD1. Germline CDR1 reads MGHDK; CDR2 reads SYGVNS. After removal of 7 bases from V and 3 bases from J, the junction contained 11 bases not matched to a gene. The CDR3 has 15 residues. The chain's CDR3 is CASTYSGGPDYGYTF. CDR3 in DNA: TGTGCCAGCACGTACTCAGGGGGGCCGGACTATGGCTACACCTTC.

This clone was recorded once. The chain employs TRBV30 and TRBJ1-2, with 8 bases lining up with TRBD1. The germline V gene has CDR1 GTSNPN and CDR2 SVGIG (reference sequence). This CDR3 has 17 residues. The J segment lost 2 bases and the V segment lost 4 bases, leaving 15 bases of the junction unmatched. CDR3 bases: TGTGCCTGGACCCCCGACAGGGGAACCTGGGGAAACTATGGCTACACCTTC. Protein: CAWTPDRGTWGNYGYTF.

The sample holds one count of this clone. The same CDR3 arises from other DNA sequences in this sample as well. The rearrangement joins TRBV30 to TRBJ1-3; D is unclear. V lost 2 bases to trimming and J lost 3 bases, with 8 bases between them. The CDR3 has 13 residues. The germline gives CDR1 GTSNPN, CDR2 SVGIG (reference sequence). CDR3 in amino acids: CAWSRDRGNTIYF. The CDR3 nucleotides are TGTGCCTGGAGTCGGGATCGTGGAAACACCATATATTTT.

The rearrangement links TRBV11-2 to TRBJ1-5; D possibly corresponds to TRBD1 (5 bases). Germline V lookup: CDR1 SGHAT, CDR2 FQNNGV. The CDR3 length is 15 residues. V lost 3 bases and J 4 bases, leaving 13 bases between the germline ends. The CDR3 DNA sequence: TGTGCCAGCAGCTTTACCGACAGCCAAAATCAGCCCCAGCATTTT. Its protein product is CASSFTDSQNQPQHF.

The genes are TRBV5-1 and TRBJ1-2, with a weak D call TRBD1 (5 bases). The CDR3 loop spans 13 amino acids. Germline CDR1 reads SGHRS; CDR2 reads YFSETQ. The V gene lost 5 bases and the J gene lost 3 bases, with 11 bases spanning the gap. CDR3 region: CASRGGKDYGYTF. DNA of the CDR3: TGCGCCAGCAGGGGGGGGAAGGACTATGGCTACACCTTC.

The chain uses TRBV6-5 and TRBJ1-1; possible D gene TRBD1, 5 bases. Germline loops: CDR1 MNHEY, CDR2 SVGAGI. Trimming removed 6 bases at V and 2 bases at J, with 16 bases between. This CDR3 is 15 amino acids long. CDR3 residues: CASSPLKGENTEAFF. The CDR3 nucleotides read TGTGCCAGCAGCCCCCTCAAAGGGGAAAACACTGAAGCTTTCTTT.

The J gene is TRBJ2-3, the V gene TRBV7-2; unclear D gene. The V gene lost 5 bases and the J gene lost 0 bases, with 9 bases spanning the gap. The CDR3 is 14 amino acids. Germline V CDR1 and CDR2: SGHTA, FQGNSA. DNA for the CDR3: TGTGCCAGCAGCCAATTCGGGAGCACAGATACGCAGTATTTT. This sequence encodes CASSQFGSTDTQYF.

The chain employs TRBV16 and TRBJ1-1, with a tentative D call TRBD1 (5 bases). Germline-derived CDR1 and CDR2 are KGHSY and FQNENV. The CDR3 totals 14 residues. Trimming pared 7 bases from V and 1 base from J, leaving 13 bases between. CDR3 nucleotide sequence: TGTGCCAGCAATAGACAGTCAAGGAACACTGAAGCTTTCTTT. Protein sequence: CASNRQSRNTEAFF.

The V gene is TRBV6-1, the J gene TRBJ2-7, with D possibly being TRBD2 (6 bases). The V end lost 8 bases, the J end lost 1 base, and 15 bases lay between the germline ends. CDR1 and CDR2 (germline): MNHNS, SASEGT. The CDR3 is made up of 14 amino acids. As DNA, the CDR3 is TGTGCCAGCGGGTGGGCTAGCGTGTCCTACGAGCAGTACTTC. Protein: CASGWASVSYEQYF.

This chain joins TRBV4-1 and TRBJ2-4; a possible D gene is TRBD2 (5 bases). Germline CDR1 is MGHRA and CDR2 is YSYEKL. Trimming cost V 4 bases and J 2 bases, with 9 bases left between them. This CDR3 comprises 14 residues. The CDR3 loop is CASSPPGTKNIQYF. The CDR3 DNA reads TGCGCCAGCAGCCCCCCGGGGACCAAAAACATTCAGTACTTC.

This chain uses TRBV14 with TRBJ2-1, with TRBD2 matching 10 bases. The V segment lost 5 bases and the J segment 3 bases; nucleotides outside the gene matches: 7. Looked up from germline, CDR1 is SGHDN and CDR2 is FVKESK. CDR3 length: 16 residues. The DNA of the CDR3 is TGTGCCAGCAGCGTTTTAGCGGGAGGTTTCTACAATGAGCAGTTCTTC. This translates into CASSVLAGGFYNEQFF.

The genes are TRBV2 and TRBJ2-7; TRBD1 matches 9 bases. The CDR3 is made up of 14 amino acids. Germline-derived CDR1 and CDR2 are SNHLY and FYNNEI. The V gene end was trimmed by 7 bases and the J gene end by 8 bases; junction bases not matched to a gene: 12. This CDR3 is CASTRRDRDRKQYF. For the CDR3, the DNA is TGTGCCAGCACCCGCCGGGACAGGGATAGGAAGCAGTACTTC.

This clone appeared a few times. CDR3 in DNA: TGTGCCAGCAGTGAAGCCCGTCAGAATGAGCAGTTCTTC. This translates into CASSEARQNEQFF. The chain employs TRBV6-1 and TRBJ2-1; D remains unclear. This CDR3 has 13 residues. CDR1 is MNHNS, CDR2 SASEGT, per germline. Trimming took 0 bases from V and 7 from J, leaving 7 bases between them.

V gene TRBV9 combines with J gene TRBJ2-7, with D possibly matching TRBD2 (6 bases). Germline-derived CDR1 and CDR2 are SGDLS and YYNGEE. There are 13 residues in the CDR3. V was pared by 7 bases and J by 0 bases, with 11 bases between. CDR3 sequence (DNA): TGTGCCAGCGAGGGACTTAGCTCCTACGAGCAGTACTTC. Amino acid sequence: CASEGLSSYEQYF.

The V and J genes are TRBV15 and TRBJ1-1, with D possibly matching TRBD1 (6 bases). The V end was cut by 2 bases, the J end by 1 base, with 8 bases between. The germline gives CDR1 LNHNV, CDR2 YYDKDF (reference sequence). The CDR3 extends over 14 amino acids. CDR3: CATSRRGANTEAFF. In DNA, the CDR3 is TGTGCCACCAGCAGACGGGGGGCGAACACTGAAGCTTTCTTT.

This clone has a handful of counts. The rearrangement uses TRBV6-5 and TRBJ1-4; 7 bases align to TRBD1. J was trimmed by 8 bases and V by 0 bases; bases with no gene match: 9. This CDR3 is built from 16 residues. The germline V gene has CDR1 MNHEY and CDR2 SVGAGI. The CDR3 protein is CASSYSLAGGGEKLFF. The DNA of the CDR3 is TGTGCCAGCAGTTACTCCTTAGCAGGGGGAGGAGAAAAACTGTTTTTT.

The rearrangement joins TRBV7-9 to TRBJ1-4; D possibly corresponds to TRBD1 (5 bases). Germline values: CDR1 SEHNR, CDR2 FQNEAQ (reference sequence). The CDR3 is 15 residues long. The V end lost 3 bases, the J end lost 5 bases, and 13 bases lay between the germline ends. The CDR3 DNA is TGTGCCAGCAGCTTTTCCGACAGACAGAATGAAAAACTGTTTTTT. It yields the protein CASSFSDRQNEKLFF.

The V and J genes are TRBV5-6 and TRBJ1-2; weak D call: TRBD1 (5 bases). Trimming pared 5 bases from V and 0 bases from J, leaving 11 bases between. Germline V gene data show CDR1 as SGHDT and CDR2 as YYEEEE. The length of the CDR3 is 14 residues. CDR3 in amino acids: CASRDWGANYGYTF. DNA for the CDR3: TGTGCCAGCAGGGACTGGGGGGCTAACTATGGCTACACCTTC.

The genes are TRBV6-1 and TRBJ1-4; D unclear. Germline assignment: CDR1 MNHNS and CDR2 SASEGT. The V end was cut by 2 bases, the J end by 14 bases, with 30 bases between. The CDR3 has 18 residues. The CDR3 DNA sequence: TGTGCCAGCAGTGAATGGGCAGCTACGCAACTAATGAGGGTAGTCCTGTTTTTT. The encoded protein is CASSEWAATQLMRVVLFF.

This chain links TRBV11-1 with TRBJ1-1; TRBD1 matches at 7 bases. Germline CDR1 reads SGHAT; CDR2 reads FQDESV (reference sequence). This CDR3 is 16 amino acids long. J lost 3 bases, V lost 5 bases, and 12 bases had no gene match. CDR3 nucleotide sequence: TGTGCCAGCAGCCGGATGAGGGGGCGAGGGGACACTGAAGCTTTCTTT. Its protein is CASSRMRGRGDTEAFF.

The rearrangement joins TRBV4-2 to TRBJ2-7; TRBD2 agrees at 9 bases. Trimming removed 4 bases from V and 2 bases from J; junction bases left unmatched: 3. Germline V gives CDR1 LGHNA, CDR2 YNFKEQ. The CDR3 has 14 amino acids. The CDR3 loop is CASSPSGIPYEQYF. The CDR3 nucleotides read TGTGCCAGCAGCCCTAGCGGGATACCCTACGAGCAGTACTTC.

CDR3 protein: CASRGGVQETQYF. The CDR3 region has the DNA TGTGCCAGTAGGGGGGGAGTCCAAGAGACCCAGTACTTC. This chain uses TRBV19 with TRBJ2-5, with D possibly TRBD2 on 6 matching bases. The CDR3 runs to 13 residues. CDR1 LNHDA and CDR2 SQIVND come from the germline V gene (reference sequence). The ends were cut back, 6 bases at V and 1 base at J, with 9 bases in the middle.

The chain employs TRBV19 and TRBJ1-5; TRBD1 matches 9 bases. Germline assignment: CDR1 LNHDA and CDR2 SQIVND (reference sequence). The CDR3 has 15 amino acids. V shed 6 bases and J 2 bases; nucleotides not matched to a gene: 5. CDR3 bases: TGTGCCAGTAGGAGGACAGGGGAGGGCAATCAGCCCCAGCATTTT. Protein sequence: CASRRTGEGNQPQHF.